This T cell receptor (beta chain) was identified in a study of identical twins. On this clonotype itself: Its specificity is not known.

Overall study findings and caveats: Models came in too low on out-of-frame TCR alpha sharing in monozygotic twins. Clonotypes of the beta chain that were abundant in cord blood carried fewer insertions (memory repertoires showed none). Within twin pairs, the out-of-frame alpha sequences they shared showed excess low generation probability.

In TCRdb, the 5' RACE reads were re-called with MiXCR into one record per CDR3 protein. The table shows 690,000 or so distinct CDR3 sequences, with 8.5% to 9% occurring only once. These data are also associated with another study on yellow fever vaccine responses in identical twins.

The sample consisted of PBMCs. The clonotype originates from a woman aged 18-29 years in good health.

The CDR3 bases are TGTGCCAGCAAATACGGCTACGAGCAGTACTTC. Protein: CASKYGYEQYF. V is TRBV6-5 and J is TRBJ2-7; D gene unclear. The CDR3 has 11 amino acids. Germline V gives CDR1 MNHEY, CDR2 SVGAGI. V was shortened by 7 bases and J by 3 bases, with 7 bases between the two germline ends.